The entry that follows covers one T cell receptor (beta chain) sequence. In TCRdb, the 5' RACE reads were re-called with MiXCR into one record per CDR3 protein. The table lists 85,000 to 130,000 distinct CDR3 sequences, around 12% of them singletons. The CDR3 runs to 13 residues. Unmatched junction bases numbered 2, after V lost 5 bases and J lost 5 bases. Germline CDR1 SNHLY, CDR2 FYNNEI. This sample is drawn from a study of T-cell memory formation after mild COVID-19. The source is an adult woman who had mild COVID-19 (a few samples of this study predate the infection). Cell type and time point are not known. Sample: PBMCs or a T cell subset sorted from them (not recorded which). This rearrangement joins TRBV2 to TRBJ1-5; 8 bases match TRBD1. The CDR3 loop reads CASSIQGDQPQHF. The CDR3 DNA follows: TGTGCCAGCAGTATACAGGGGGATCAGCCCCAGCATTTT.